The subject of this entry is one TCR beta chain. Its antigen is unknown. Alopecia areata patients provided lesional scalp punch biopsies and peripheral blood. The authors extracted RNA and reverse transcribed it into cDNA as the sequencing template. The assay was immunoSEQ multiplex PCR, and TCRdb's table has in-frame clones only and misses some. This table has approximately 91,000 clones, about 40% appearing once. The sample is drawn from a study of CD8+ T cells in alopecia areata. About the research overall: Once tofacitinib had been taken for 6 to 18 months, 6 months off drug followed. Study-wide results and limits: Sequencing of scalp tissue also captures the resident alphabeta T cells of normal skin.

CDR3 length: 15 amino acids. From germline, CDR1 is GTSNPN and CDR2 SVGIG (reference sequence). V gave up 5 bases and J gave up 6 bases, with 21 bases separating them. The TCR sequence derives from a human donor with alopecia areata. Material: CD4+ T cells sorted from blood. The chain joins TRBV30 to TRBJ2-3; tentative D call: TRBD1 (6 bases). The CDR3 bases are TGTGCCTGGTCCATGGGGGACACCCAGGACGATACGCAGTATTTT. This translates into CAWSMGDTQDDTQYF. The entire variable domain, with the rest obtained from reference TRBV30 and TRBJ2-3, is as follows: SQTIHQWPATLVQPVGSPLSLECTVEGTSNPNLYWYRQAAGRGLQLLFYSVGIGQISSEVPQNLSASRPQDRQFILSSKKLLLSDSGFYLCAWSMGDTQDDTQYFGPGTRLTVL.